This T cell receptor beta chain was captured in a study of T cells after yellow fever vaccination. Study at large: Fractions with few cells were prepared using SMART-Seq v4 Ultra Low Input.

This clonotype showed up just a few times. The V gene lost 0 bases and the J gene lost 2 bases, with 13 bases spanning the gap. Germline V gene sequence: CDR1 LGHNA, CDR2 YSLEER. CDR3 length: 16 amino acids. TCRdb used MiXCR to reprocess the 5' RACE reads, holding one entry per CDR3 protein. The repertoire has some 49,000 distinct CDR3 sequences, around 6.4% of them found once; the top ten carry about 9.4%. The sample was PBMCs, either bulk or a sorted T-cell subset (CD4+, CD8+, memory, or dextramer-sorted; not recorded which), taken 45 days after the yellow fever booster vaccination. The chain is built from TRBV4-3 and TRBJ1-2; tentatively, D is TRBD1 (5 bases). The receptor's source is a man younger than 40 who received the YFV17D yellow fever vaccine. CDR3 nucleotides: TGCGCCAGCAGCCAAGAGAGTAGGGGAATGAACTATGGCTACACCTTC. This translates into CASSQESRGMNYGYTF.